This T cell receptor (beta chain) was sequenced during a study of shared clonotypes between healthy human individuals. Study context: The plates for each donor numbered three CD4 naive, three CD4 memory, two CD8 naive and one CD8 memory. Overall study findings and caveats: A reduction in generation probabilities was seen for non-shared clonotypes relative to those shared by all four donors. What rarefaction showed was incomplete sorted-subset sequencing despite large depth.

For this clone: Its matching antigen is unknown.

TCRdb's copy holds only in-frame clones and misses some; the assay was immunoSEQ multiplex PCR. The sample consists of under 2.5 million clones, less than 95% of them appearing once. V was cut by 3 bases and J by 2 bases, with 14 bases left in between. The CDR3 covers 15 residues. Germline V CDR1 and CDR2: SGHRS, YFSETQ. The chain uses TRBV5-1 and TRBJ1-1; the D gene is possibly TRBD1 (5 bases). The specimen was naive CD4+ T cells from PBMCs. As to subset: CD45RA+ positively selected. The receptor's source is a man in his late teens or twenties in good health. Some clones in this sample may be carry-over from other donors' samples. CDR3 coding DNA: TGCGCCAGCAGCTACTCTGGGACGGTTAACACTGAAGCTTTCTTT. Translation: CASSYSGTVNTEAFF.